This T cell receptor beta chain was sequenced during a study of blood T cell repertoires in COVID-19 (dated by TCRdb to the early 2020s). Study-wide context: Collaborator samples came from the United States, Italy and Spain and covered acute and convalescent phases of COVID-19. The material from the prospective study consisted of cDNA or gDNA derived from T cells, B-cell-depleted T cells, or PBMCs. Samples came from the ongoing ImmuneRACE study (first 160 participants) plus 1,254 subjects from 6 global collaborators. Deeply sampled blood TCRbeta repertoires from subjects exposed to, actively infected with, or recovered from COVID-19 were included in the dataset. Nearly every sample came with metadata listing a de-identified subject ID, COVID-19 status, age in years and sex. Where available, HLA class I and class II types were obtained from metadata supplied by the sample provider rather than from assay-based typing. A freely available public database, intended as a resource for researchers studying the immune response to SARS-CoV-2, is where the repertoires were released. Points the paper makes about the study in general: The amount of clinical and demographic metadata varied by source and participant and was provided uncurated.

After removal of 3 bases from V and 4 bases from J, the junction retains 9 bases not matched to a gene. Per the germline V gene, KGHSH is the CDR1 and LQKENI is the CDR2. Including the terminal cysteine and phenylalanine, the CDR3 comprises 18 residues. Only the CDR3 part of the read is kept: 54 bases, read in frame from the first base. Participants in the prospective study were enrolled through a virtual design, were aged 18 to 89 years, and lived in 24 United States geographic areas. In the prospective study, participants were assigned to cohorts based on the clinical history participants reported in a screening survey and a study questionnaire. ImmuneRACE Cohort 3 recovered participants were defined by two consecutive negative NP/OP PCR tests, healthcare professional clearance, or symptom resolution. Each participant in the prospective study had whole blood, serum and a nasopharyngeal or oropharyngeal swab collected by mobile phlebotomists. Additional blood draws and questionnaires over a roughly two-month period could optionally be provided by prospective study participants. Prospective study blood samples were shipped either frozen or at room temperature before DNA extraction.

On this clone: No antigen is known for it. Per-nucleotide qualities are absent, and no much larger clonotype sits a single base away.

TCRbeta CDR3 regions were amplified from genomic DNA using the immunoSEQ Assay, a bias-controlled multiplex PCR. Per the original workflow: The number of nucleated cells in each sample was estimated from the amplification of reference gene primers within the assay. To quantify the absolute abundance of each unique TCRbeta CDR3 rearrangement, sequence reads were collapsed and filtered. For each sample, productive Simpson clonality was calculated by taking the square root of Simpson's diversity index across productive rearrangements. TCRdb retrieved this table from immuneACCESS and kept in-frame rearrangements only. Not all clones are present; in checked studies, unresolved V genes account for under half, and no reason is known for the remainder. That table furnishes V, J and clone size, whereas the DNA furnished D and trimming. This sample lists over 250,000 clones; 85% to 90% were detected once. In total, the top ten clones hold 1.9% of the sample.

Sequencing was carried out using PBMCs or T cells enriched from blood (not recorded which). The chain joins TRBV18 to TRBJ2-5; 15 of the junction bases match TRBD2. The sequence was obtained from a woman in her sixties or seventies who had recovered from COVID-19. The CDR3 region reads CASSPRGLAGGIAETQYF. The nucleotide sequence reads TGTGCCAGCTCACCCCGAGGACTAGCGGGGGGGATCGCAGAGACCCAGTACTTC.